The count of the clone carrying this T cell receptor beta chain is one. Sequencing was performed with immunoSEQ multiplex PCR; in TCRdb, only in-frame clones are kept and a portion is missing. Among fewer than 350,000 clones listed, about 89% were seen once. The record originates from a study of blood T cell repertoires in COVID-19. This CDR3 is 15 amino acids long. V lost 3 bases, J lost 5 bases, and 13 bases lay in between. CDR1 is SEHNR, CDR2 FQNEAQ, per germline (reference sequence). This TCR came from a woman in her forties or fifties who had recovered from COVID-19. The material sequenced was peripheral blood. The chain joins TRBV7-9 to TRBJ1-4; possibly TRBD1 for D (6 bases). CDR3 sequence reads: CASSLNGQPNEKLFF. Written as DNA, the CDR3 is TGTGCCAGCAGCTTGAACGGACAGCCAAATGAAAAACTGTTTTTT.